This passage covers 21 T cell receptor beta chains from one sample sequenced in a study of cytomegalovirus exposure and HLA in healthy donors. 13 Jbeta primers and 60 Vbeta primers were used for the PCR. Assay: immunoSEQ multiplex PCR; the TCRdb copy retains only in-frame clones and omits some. The sample lists a few hundred thousand clones, 75% to 85% occurring once. The sequencing input was PBMCs. The receptor set was obtained from a girl aged 2 to 9 in good health and CMV-seronegative.

The rearrangement links TRBV9 to TRBJ2-1; TRBD2 aligns across 8 bases. The CDR3 loop spans 14 amino acids. Germline-derived CDR1 and CDR2 are SGDLS and YYNGEE. The trim removed 0 bases at V and 7 bases at J, leaving 3 bases unmatched. The CDR3 loop is CASSVGRGVNEQFF. CDR3 nucleotides: TGTGCCAGCAGCGTAGGGCGGGGGGTAAATGAGCAGTTCTTC.

V and J are TRBV15 and TRBJ2-1; 10 nucleotides agree with TRBD2. The CDR3 has 17 amino acids. Germline-derived CDR1 and CDR2 are LNHNV and YYDKDF (reference sequence). V was pared by 0 bases and J by 3 bases, with 5 bases of the junction left unmatched. The CDR3 nucleotides are TGTGCCACCAGCAGAGATAGCGGGAGGTCCAACTACAATGAGCAGTTCTTC. It yields the protein CATSRDSGRSNYNEQFF.

J is TRBJ2-7 and V is TRBV5-1; the D is unclear. Looked up from germline, CDR1 is SGHRS and CDR2 is YFSETQ. The CDR3 consists of 14 residues. Trimming took off 0 bases at V and 3 bases at J, with 10 bases between the two ends. CDR3 nucleotides: TGCGCCAGCAGCTTGGGTAGCCCAAGCTACGAGCAGTACTTC. Translating it yields CASSLGSPSYEQYF.

The rearrangement uses TRBV2 and TRBJ1-5; weak D call: TRBD1 (5 bases). The CDR3 spans 13 residues. Germline CDR1 and CDR2: SNHLY and FYNNEI. Trimming removed 7 bases from V and 7 bases from J, with 14 bases in between. Written as DNA, the CDR3 is TGTGCCAGCACGGTGGGGGGGTGGCAGCCCCAGCATTTT. Translating it yields CASTVGGWQPQHF. The variable domain in full, with the rest retrieved from reference TRBV2 and TRBJ1-5, is EPEVTQTPSHQVTQMGQEVILRCVPISNHLYFYWYRQILGQKVEFLVSFYNNEISEKSEIFDDQFSVERPDGSNFTLKIRSTKLEDSAMYFCASTVGGWQPQHFGDGTRLSIL.

The sample holds a few counts of this clone. The CDR3 loop reads CASGQRGNNEQFF. The CDR3 region has the DNA TGTGCCAGCGGACAGCGGGGAAACAATGAGCAGTTCTTC. The chain recombines TRBV14 with TRBJ2-1; tentative D call: TRBD2 (7 bases). The CDR3 has 13 amino acids. CDR1 SGHDN and CDR2 FVKESK come from the germline V gene. Trimming pared 8 bases from V and 5 bases from J, leaving 13 bases between.

The chain has TRBV28 and TRBJ1-4; the D gene is possibly TRBD1 (5 bases). Germline loops: CDR1 MDHEN, CDR2 SYDVKM. Trimming removed 4 bases from V and 3 bases from J, with 12 bases in between. The CDR3 runs 15 residues. CDR3 nucleotides: TGTGCCAGCAGTTCCCAGGGTACGGCTAATGAAAAACTGTTTTTT. Translating gives CASSSQGTANEKLFF.

In its sample, this clone was seen a few times. This sequence joins TRBV10-2 and TRBJ2-7, with D possibly TRBD2 on 6 matching bases. Trimming stripped 4 bases from V and 4 bases from J, with 11 bases between. Germline V gives CDR1 WSHSY, CDR2 SAAADI. The CDR3 length is 13 residues. This chain's CDR3 is CASSGDSNYEQYF. For the CDR3, the DNA is TGCGCCAGCAGTGGGGACTCAAATTACGAGCAGTACTTC.

The chain combines TRBV19 with TRBJ2-3; TRBD2 aligns across 7 bases. Germline V lookup: CDR1 LNHDA, CDR2 SQIVND (reference sequence). This CDR3 has 14 residues. V shed 4 bases, J shed 1 base, and the junction held 2 bases outside the gene matches. The CDR3, as DNA: TGTGCCAGTAGTAGGGCGGGGGGCACAGATACGCAGTATTTT. Amino acid sequence: CASSRAGGTDTQYF.

The genes are TRBV4-2 and TRBJ1-2, with 8 bases identical to TRBD1. After removal of 0 bases from V and 7 bases from J, the junction contained 4 bases not matched to a gene. Germline V gives CDR1 LGHNA, CDR2 YNFKEQ. The CDR3 covers 14 residues. As DNA, the CDR3 is TGTGCCAGCAGCCAAGATAGACAGGGGTCTGGCTACACCTTC. It is translated as CASSQDRQGSGYTF.

This clone was observed a few times. This chain connects TRBV14 to TRBJ2-7; 8 nucleotides match TRBD1. The germline CDR1 and CDR2 sequences are SGHDN and FVKESK. The CDR3 covers 16 residues. V lost 0 bases and J lost 12; bases outside the gene matches: 16. Here the CDR3 reads CASSQEPTGGKLLRYF. The CDR3 DNA sequence: TGTGCCAGCAGCCAAGAACCCACAGGGGGAAAGTTGTTACGGTACTTC.

The chain recombines TRBV6-4 with TRBJ2-3; D might be TRBD1 (6 bases). Per the germline V gene, CDR1 is MRHNA and CDR2 is SNTAGT. The V end was cut by 4 bases, the J end by 6 bases, with 11 bases between. The CDR3 is 13 residues long. The CDR3 sequence: CASSVGQGDTQYF. CDR3 bases: TGTGCCAGCAGTGTGGGGCAGGGGGATACGCAGTATTTT.

The J gene is TRBJ1-2, the V gene TRBV9, with a possible D match to TRBD1 (5 bases). Trimming removed 4 bases at V and 4 bases at J, with 20 bases between. This CDR3 is built from 16 residues. Germline V gene data show CDR1 as SGDLS and CDR2 as YYNGEE. CDR3 sequence (DNA): TGTGCCAGCAGCCCCCATCGGGGGGGAACAACCTATGGCTACACCTTC. This gives the protein CASSPHRGGTTYGYTF.

The V call is TRBV7-7, the J call TRBJ2-2, with unresolved D. Germline V gene lookup returns CDR1 SSHAT and CDR2 FNYEAQ (reference sequence). CDR3 length: 15 amino acids. V shed 1 base and J shed 2 bases, with 8 bases lying between them. The CDR3 spells CASSLGFGNTGELFF. In nucleotides, the CDR3 is TGTGCCAGCAGCTTAGGATTCGGTAACACCGGGGAGCTGTTTTTT.

This clone came up once. This chain links TRBV30 with TRBJ2-3; weak D call: TRBD2 (5 bases). This CDR3 is built from 16 residues. The V end lost 3 bases, the J end lost 2 bases, and 18 bases lay between the germline ends. Germline CDR1 GTSNPN, CDR2 SVGIG (reference sequence). The CDR3 region has the DNA TGTGCCTGGAGATGGCCCGGAGGAGACCCCACAGATACGCAGTATTTT. This codes for CAWRWPGGDPTDTQYF.

This clone was observed a single time. The V gene is TRBV30, the J gene TRBJ1-1, with 9 bases lining up with TRBD1. Germline-derived CDR1 and CDR2 are GTSNPN and SVGIG (reference sequence). This CDR3 comprises 17 residues. V lost 5 bases to trimming and J lost 0 bases; unmatched junction nucleotides: 13. The CDR3 DNA follows: TGTGCCTGGGAGGGGATCCCGGGACAGGGCTTGAACACTGAAGCTTTCTTT. It encodes CAWEGIPGQGLNTEAFF.

The CDR3 DNA reads as TGTGCCAGCAGCCAAGGGTTCGTCGACACAACCTACGAGCAGTACTTC. Translated, it gives CASSQGFVDTTYEQYF. The rearrangement joins TRBV14 to TRBJ2-7, with D unresolved. Trimming took off 1 base at V and 2 bases at J, with 15 bases between the two ends. The CDR3 runs to 16 residues. CDR1 and CDR2 (germline): SGHDN, FVKESK.

The chain recombines TRBV5-4 with TRBJ2-7; D uncertain. Trimming pared 2 bases from V and 0 bases from J, leaving 15 bases between. Per germline, CDR1 SGHNT and CDR2 YYREEE (reference sequence). CDR3 length equals 16 residues. CDR3 nucleotides: TGTGCCAGCAGCTTCGTGGGCTGGTCCCACTCCTACGAGCAGTACTTC. It specifies CASSFVGWSHSYEQYF.

In this sample, this clone turned up a few times. The chain has TRBV18 and TRBJ2-7; 8 bases map to TRBD1. Germline CDR1 reads KGHSH; CDR2 reads LQKENI. The CDR3 runs 17 residues. The V segment lost 3 bases and the J segment 3 bases; nucleotides outside the gene matches: 13. The CDR3 DNA follows: TGTGCCAGCTCACCGGACATCACAGGGGGAGGTTACTACGAGCAGTACTTC. Its translation: CASSPDITGGGYYEQYF. The full variable domain, completed using reference TRBV18 and TRBJ2-7, is NAGVMQNPRHLVRRRGQEARLRCSPMKGHSHVYWYRQLPEEGLKFMVYLQKENIIDESGMPKERFSAEFPKEGPSILRIQQVVRGDSAAYFCASSPDITGGGYYEQYFGPGTRLTVT.

J is TRBJ2-7 and V is TRBV19; TRBD1 is a possible D gene (6 bases). CDR3 length equals 14 residues. Trimming took off 3 bases at V and 6 bases at J, with 15 bases between the two ends. Germline CDR1 LNHDA, CDR2 SQIVND (reference sequence). For the CDR3, the DNA is TGTGCCAGTAGTATCCTGGCAGGGGCAAGCGAGCAGTACTTC. This codes for CASSILAGASEQYF.

V and J are TRBV25-1 and TRBJ2-1; 9 bases agree with TRBD2. The CDR3 loop spans 16 amino acids. CDR1 is MGHDK, CDR2 SYGVNS, per germline. V was clipped by 6 bases and J by 6 bases; unmatched bases: 12. The CDR3 coding sequence is TGTGCCAGCAGCAAATCAACCGGGACTAGCATCAATGAGCAGTTCTTC. This translates into CASSKSTGTSINEQFF.

The chain couples TRBV27 to TRBJ1-1, with D possibly TRBD1 on 5 matching bases. V was trimmed by 2 bases and J by 5 bases, leaving 12 bases between them. This CDR3 is built from 14 residues. Germline values: CDR1 MNHEY, CDR2 SMNVEV (reference sequence). CDR3 loop: CASSLVGGGTEAFF. The CDR3 region has the DNA TGTGCCAGCAGTTTAGTGGGTGGGGGGACTGAAGCTTTCTTT.